Described below is a single TCR beta chain sequence and its context. These data come from a study of blood T cell repertoires in COVID-19. The participants were between roughly 18 and 89 years old and came from roughly 24 US areas. The study counted Cohort 3 donors as recovered given two negative PCRs, clearance, or symptom resolution. The repertoire was sequenced with immunoSEQ multiplex PCR; TCRdb's copy has only in-frame clones and lacks some. Here the sample spans approximately 210,000 clones, over 65% being singletons. The sequenced material came from PBMCs or T cells enriched from blood (not recorded which). This TCR was recovered from a woman aged 60-75 years who had recovered from COVID-19.

As DNA, the CDR3 is TGTGCCAGCAGCAAAATCGAAGGTCCCCGACTAGCGGGGGGTTCCAATGAGCAGTTCTTC. Residues: CASSKIEGPRLAGGSNEQFF. The chain couples TRBV21-1 to TRBJ2-1; the table calls TRBD2, which could not be checked here. TRBV21-1 is marked as a pseudogene. This CDR3 region has 20 residues.